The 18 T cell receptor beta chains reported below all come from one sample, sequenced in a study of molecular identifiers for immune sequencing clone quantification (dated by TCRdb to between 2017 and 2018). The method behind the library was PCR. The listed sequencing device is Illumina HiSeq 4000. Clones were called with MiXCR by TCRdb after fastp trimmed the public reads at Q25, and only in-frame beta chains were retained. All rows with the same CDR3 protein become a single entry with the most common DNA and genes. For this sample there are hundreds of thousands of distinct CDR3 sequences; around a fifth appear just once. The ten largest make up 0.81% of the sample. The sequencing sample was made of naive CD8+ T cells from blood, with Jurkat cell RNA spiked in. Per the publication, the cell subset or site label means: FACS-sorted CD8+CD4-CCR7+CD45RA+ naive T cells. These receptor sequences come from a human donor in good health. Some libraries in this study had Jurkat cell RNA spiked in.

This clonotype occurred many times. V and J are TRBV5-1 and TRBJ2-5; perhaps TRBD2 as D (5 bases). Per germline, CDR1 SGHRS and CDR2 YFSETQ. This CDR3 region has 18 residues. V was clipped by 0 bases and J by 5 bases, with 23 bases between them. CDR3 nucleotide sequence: TGCGCCAGCAGCTTGGGGGTCGTCTTCTCATCACTAGGGGAGACCCAGTACTTC. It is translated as CASSLGVVFSSLGETQYF. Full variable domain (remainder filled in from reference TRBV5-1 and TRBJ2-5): KAGVTQTPRYLIKTRGQQVTLSCSPISGHRSVSWYQQTPGQGLQFLFEYFSETQRNKGNFPGRFSGRQFSNSRSEMNVSTLELGDSALYLCASSLGVVFSSLGETQYFGPGTRLLVL.

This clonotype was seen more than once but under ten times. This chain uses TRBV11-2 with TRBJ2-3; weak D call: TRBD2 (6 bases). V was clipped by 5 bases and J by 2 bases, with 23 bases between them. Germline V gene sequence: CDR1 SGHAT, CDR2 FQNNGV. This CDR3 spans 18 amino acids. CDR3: CASSGLGSPLKFTDTQYF. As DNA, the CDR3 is TGTGCCAGCAGCGGACTCGGGAGTCCATTAAAATTCACAGATACGCAGTATTTT.

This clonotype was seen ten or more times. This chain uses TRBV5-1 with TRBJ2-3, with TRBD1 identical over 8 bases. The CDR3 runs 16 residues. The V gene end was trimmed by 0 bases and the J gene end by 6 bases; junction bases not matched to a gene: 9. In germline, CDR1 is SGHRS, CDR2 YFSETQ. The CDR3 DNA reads TGCGCCAGCAGCTTGGCCGACAGGGGATTGAGGGATACGCAGTATTTT. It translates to CASSLADRGLRDTQYF.

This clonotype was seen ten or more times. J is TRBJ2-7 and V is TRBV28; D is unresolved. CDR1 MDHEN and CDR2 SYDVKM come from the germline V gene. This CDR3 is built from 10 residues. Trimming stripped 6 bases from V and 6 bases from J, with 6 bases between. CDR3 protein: CASSGLEQYF. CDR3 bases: TGTGCCAGCAGCGGCCTCGAGCAGTACTTC.

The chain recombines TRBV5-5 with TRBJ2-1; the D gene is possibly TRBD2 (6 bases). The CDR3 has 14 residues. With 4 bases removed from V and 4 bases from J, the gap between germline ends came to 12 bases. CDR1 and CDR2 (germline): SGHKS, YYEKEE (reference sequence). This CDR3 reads CASSARDLYNEQFF. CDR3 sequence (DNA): TGTGCCAGCAGCGCCCGGGACTTGTACAATGAGCAGTTCTTC.

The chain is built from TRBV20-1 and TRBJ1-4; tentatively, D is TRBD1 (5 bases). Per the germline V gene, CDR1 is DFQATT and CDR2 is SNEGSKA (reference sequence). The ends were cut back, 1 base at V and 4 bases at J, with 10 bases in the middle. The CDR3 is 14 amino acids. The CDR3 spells CSARVRDDNEKLFF. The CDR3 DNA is TGCAGTGCTAGAGTAAGGGACGATAATGAAAAACTGTTTTTT.

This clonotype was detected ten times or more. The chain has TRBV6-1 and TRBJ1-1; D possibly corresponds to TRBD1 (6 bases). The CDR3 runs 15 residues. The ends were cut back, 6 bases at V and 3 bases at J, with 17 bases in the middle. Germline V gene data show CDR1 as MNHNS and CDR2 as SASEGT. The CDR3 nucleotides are TGTGCCAGCAGACGATTCGGACAGTATGACACTGAAGCTTTCTTT. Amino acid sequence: CASRRFGQYDTEAFF.

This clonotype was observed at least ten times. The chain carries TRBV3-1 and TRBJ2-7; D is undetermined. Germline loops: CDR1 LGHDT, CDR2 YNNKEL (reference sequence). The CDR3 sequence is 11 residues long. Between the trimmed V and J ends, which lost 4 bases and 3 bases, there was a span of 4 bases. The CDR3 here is CASSLNYEQYF. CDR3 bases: TGTGCCAGCAGCCTGAACTACGAGCAGTACTTC.

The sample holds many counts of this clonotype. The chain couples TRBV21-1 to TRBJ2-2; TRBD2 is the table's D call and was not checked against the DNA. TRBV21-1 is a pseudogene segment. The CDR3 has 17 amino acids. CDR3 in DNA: TGTGCCAGCAGCAACTCCGCGGGGGGGCCGGGCACCGGGGAGCTGTTTTTT. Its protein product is CASSNSAGGPGTGELFF.

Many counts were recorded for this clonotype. CDR3 region: CASSSPGMNTEAFF. The CDR3 DNA reads TGTGCCAGCAGCTCCCCAGGGATGAACACTGAAGCTTTCTTT. This chain connects TRBV7-9 to TRBJ1-1; possibly TRBD1 for D (5 bases). Germline lookup yields CDR1 SEHNR and CDR2 FQNEAQ (reference sequence). This CDR3 has 14 residues. The germline V and J ends were trimmed by 4 bases and 0 bases, with 9 bases remaining between them.

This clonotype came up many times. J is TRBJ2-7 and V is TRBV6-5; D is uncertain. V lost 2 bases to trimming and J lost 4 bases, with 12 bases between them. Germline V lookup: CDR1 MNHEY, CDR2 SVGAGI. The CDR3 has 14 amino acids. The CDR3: CASSYAGVGYEQYF. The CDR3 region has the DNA TGTGCCAGCAGTTACGCAGGCGTAGGGTACGAGCAGTACTTC.

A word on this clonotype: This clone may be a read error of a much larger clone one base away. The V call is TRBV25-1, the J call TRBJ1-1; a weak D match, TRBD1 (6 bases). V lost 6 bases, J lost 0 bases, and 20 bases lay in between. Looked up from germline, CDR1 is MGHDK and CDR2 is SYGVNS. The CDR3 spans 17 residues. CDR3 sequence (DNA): TGTGCCAGCAGCCAGGGGCAGAGCCCCACCCTGAACACTGAAGCTTTCTTT. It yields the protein CASSQGQSPTLNTEAFF.

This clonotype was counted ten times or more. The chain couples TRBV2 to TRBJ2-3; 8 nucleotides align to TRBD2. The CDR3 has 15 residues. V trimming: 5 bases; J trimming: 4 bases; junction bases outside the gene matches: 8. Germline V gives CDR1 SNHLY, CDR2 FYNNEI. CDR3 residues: CASSQEAGVSDTQYF. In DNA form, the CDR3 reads TGTGCCAGCAGTCAGGAAGCGGGAGTTTCAGATACGCAGTATTTT.

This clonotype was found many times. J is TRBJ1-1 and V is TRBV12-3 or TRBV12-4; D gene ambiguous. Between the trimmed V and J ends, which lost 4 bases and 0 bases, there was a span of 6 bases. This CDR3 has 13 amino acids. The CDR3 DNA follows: TGTGCCAGCAGTTCAGGACTGAACACTGAAGCTTTCTTT. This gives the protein CASSSGLNTEAFF.

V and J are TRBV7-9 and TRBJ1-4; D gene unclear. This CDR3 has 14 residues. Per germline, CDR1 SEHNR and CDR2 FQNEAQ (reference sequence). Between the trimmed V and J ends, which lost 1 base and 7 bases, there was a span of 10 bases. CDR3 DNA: TGTGCCAGCAGCTTAGAGGTCGAAGGTGAAAAACTGTTTTTT. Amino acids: CASSLEVEGEKLFF.

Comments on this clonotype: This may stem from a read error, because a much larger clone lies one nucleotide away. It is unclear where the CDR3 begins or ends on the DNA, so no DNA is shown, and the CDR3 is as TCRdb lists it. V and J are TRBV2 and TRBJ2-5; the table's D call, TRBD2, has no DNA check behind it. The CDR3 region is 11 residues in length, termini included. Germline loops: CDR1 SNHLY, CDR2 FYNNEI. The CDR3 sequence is CASVAGGAQCF.

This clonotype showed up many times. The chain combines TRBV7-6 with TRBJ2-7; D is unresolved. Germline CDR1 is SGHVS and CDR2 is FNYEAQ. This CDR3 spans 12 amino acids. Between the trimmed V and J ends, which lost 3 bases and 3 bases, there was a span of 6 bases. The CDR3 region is CASSFNNYEQYF. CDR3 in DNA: TGTGCCAGCAGCTTCAATAACTACGAGCAGTACTTC.

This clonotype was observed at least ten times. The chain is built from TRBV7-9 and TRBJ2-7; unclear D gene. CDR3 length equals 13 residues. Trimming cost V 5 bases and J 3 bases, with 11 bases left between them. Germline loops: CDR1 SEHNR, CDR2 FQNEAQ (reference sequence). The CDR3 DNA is TGTGCCAGCAGCCAAAACGAAGTCTACGAGCAGTACTTC. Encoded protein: CASSQNEVYEQYF.